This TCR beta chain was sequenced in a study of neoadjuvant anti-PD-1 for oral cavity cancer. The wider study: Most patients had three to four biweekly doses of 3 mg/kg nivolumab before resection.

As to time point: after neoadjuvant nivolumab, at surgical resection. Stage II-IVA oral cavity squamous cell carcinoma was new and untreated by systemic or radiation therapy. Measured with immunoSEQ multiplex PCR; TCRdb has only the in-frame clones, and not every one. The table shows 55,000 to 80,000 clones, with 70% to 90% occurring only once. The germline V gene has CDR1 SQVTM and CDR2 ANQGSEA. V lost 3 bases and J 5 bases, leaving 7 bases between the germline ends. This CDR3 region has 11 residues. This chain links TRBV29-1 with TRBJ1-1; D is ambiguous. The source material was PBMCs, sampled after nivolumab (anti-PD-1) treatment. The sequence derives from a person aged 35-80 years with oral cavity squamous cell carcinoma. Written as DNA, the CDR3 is TGCAGCGTTGACATGGTTACTGAAGCTTTCTTT. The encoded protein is CSVDMVTEAFF.